The entry that follows covers one T cell receptor beta chain sequence. This clonotype was recorded at least ten times. The target of this receptor is not known. No much larger clone is present one base from it, and per-base qualities are unavailable. TCRdb names Illumina HiSeq 1500 as the instrument used. The raw public data were reprocessed by TCRdb itself: fastp quality trimming at Q25, MiXCR clonotype calling, in-frame beta chains only. Rows matching on CDR3 protein sequence are summarized as one entry with the most common DNA and genes. Counted in this sample were fewer than 85,000 distinct CDR3 sequences; approximately 3.6% of them appeared once. The ten largest clones capture around 21% of the sample. CDR3 length: 17 amino acids, cysteine to phenylalanine. Only the CDR3 portion is preserved as DNA: 51 bases, with reading frame beginning at the first base. V and J are trimmed by 3 bases and 3 bases, and the gene matches miss 13 bases of the junction.

This sample is drawn from a study of T cell repertoires in cytomegalovirus infection (dated by TCRdb to between 2019 and 2020). Study-level background: Donor HLA type was relevant to the analysis, because carriage of CMV infection together with the matching HLA type was indicated by public TCR beta signatures.

On the study overall, not on this receptor specifically: In both this cohort and an independent cohort of 352 donors, the cumulative frequency of public TCR beta family members distinguished carriers of CMV infection plus the relevant HLA type. In the ex vivo response, HLA-C-restricted CMV-specific TCR beta clonotypes were dominant, and in two of eight donors the single most frequent clonotype came from this HLA-C-restricted group.

The sample was PBMCs. Here the chain combines TRBV12-3 or TRBV12-4 and TRBJ2-5; TRBD2 agrees with 7 junctional bases. The TCR originated in a human donor in good health (CMV status not recorded). Some clones in this sample may be carry-over from other donors' samples. The sequence in DNA is TGTGCCAGCAGTTTGAGTGGGTCGACTAGCAGAGAAGAGACCCAGTACTTC. Its product reads: CASSLSGSTSREETQYF.